The TCR beta chain described here comes from a study of T-cell memory formation after mild COVID-19. Overall study context: The study found TCR clusters largely donor specific.

This clonotype has ten or more counts. The antigen remains unidentified. Study results and caveats: Clones contracting over day 15 to 85 were CD4/CD8 balanced, with later expanders leaning CD4+. Cross-reactive memory apparently joined, as some responding clones appeared in pre-infection memory.

TCRalpha and TCRbeta libraries used 5'RACE with constant-segment primers and UMIs. TCRdb processed the 5' RACE reads anew with MiXCR; each CDR3 protein has one entry. The sample contains about 15,000 distinct CDR3 sequences, roughly 23% of which appear only once. Sequencing was done on a sample of PBMCs or a T cell subset sorted from them (not recorded which). The receptor's source is a man younger than 35 who had mild COVID-19 (a few samples of this study predate the infection). Cell type and time point are not known.

Written as DNA, the CDR3 is TGTGCCAGCAGCCCCCGTGTCACAGATACGCAGTATTTT. Its protein product is CASSPRVTDTQYF. The chain uses TRBV14 and TRBJ2-3; D is unresolved. CDR3 length: 13 residues. CDR1 and CDR2 from the germline V gene are SGHDN and FVKESK. Trimming took off 4 bases at V and 2 bases at J, with 7 bases between the two ends. The full variable domain, with the rest looked up from reference TRBV14 and TRBJ2-3, is EAGVTQFPSHSVIEKGQTVTLRCDPISGHDNLYWYRRVMGKEIKFLLHFVKESKQDESGMPNNRFLAERTGGTYSTLKVQPAELEDSGVYFCASSPRVTDTQYFGPGTRLTVL.